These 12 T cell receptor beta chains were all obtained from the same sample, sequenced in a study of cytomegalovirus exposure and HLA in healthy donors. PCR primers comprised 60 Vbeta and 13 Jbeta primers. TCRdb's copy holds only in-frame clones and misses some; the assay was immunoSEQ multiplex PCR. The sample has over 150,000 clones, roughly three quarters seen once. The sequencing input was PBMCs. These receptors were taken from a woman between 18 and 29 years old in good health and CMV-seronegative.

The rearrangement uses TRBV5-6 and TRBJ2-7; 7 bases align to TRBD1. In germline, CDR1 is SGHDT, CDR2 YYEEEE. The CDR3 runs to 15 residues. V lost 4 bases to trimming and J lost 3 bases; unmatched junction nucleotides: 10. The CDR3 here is CASSRPRTGGYEQYF. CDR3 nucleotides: TGTGCCAGCAGCCGGCCACGGACAGGTGGCTACGAGCAGTACTTC.

The CDR3 loop reads CASSFRTGGNYEQYF. The CDR3 coding sequence is TGTGCCAGCAGCTTTCGAACAGGGGGAAACTACGAGCAGTACTTC. V and J are TRBV11-3 and TRBJ2-7; 8 bases fit TRBD1. Germline CDR1 and CDR2: SGHNT and YENEEA. Trimming took 3 bases from V and 3 from J; bases not matched to a gene: 7. This CDR3 comprises 15 residues.

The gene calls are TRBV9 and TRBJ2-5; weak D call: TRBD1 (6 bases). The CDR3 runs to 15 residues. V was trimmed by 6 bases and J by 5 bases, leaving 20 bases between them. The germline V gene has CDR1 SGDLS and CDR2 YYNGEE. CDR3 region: CASTLTTGVGETQYF. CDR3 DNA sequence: TGTGCCAGCACCTTAACGACAGGTGTCGGGGAGACCCAGTACTTC.

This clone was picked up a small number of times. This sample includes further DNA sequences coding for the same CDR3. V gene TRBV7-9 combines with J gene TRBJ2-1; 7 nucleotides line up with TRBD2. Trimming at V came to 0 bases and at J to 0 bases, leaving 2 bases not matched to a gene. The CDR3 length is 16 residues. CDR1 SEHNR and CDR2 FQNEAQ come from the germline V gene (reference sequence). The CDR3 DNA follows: TGTGCCAGCAGCTTAGCGGGAGGGCGCTCCTACAATGAGCAGTTCTTC. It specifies CASSLAGGRSYNEQFF.

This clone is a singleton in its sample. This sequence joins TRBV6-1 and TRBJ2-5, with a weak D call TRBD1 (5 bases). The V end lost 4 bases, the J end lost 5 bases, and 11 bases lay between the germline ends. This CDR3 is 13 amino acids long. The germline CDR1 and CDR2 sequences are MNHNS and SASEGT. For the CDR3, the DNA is TGTGCCAGCAGTGGTGACAGTAAGGAGACCCAGTACTTC. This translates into CASSGDSKETQYF.

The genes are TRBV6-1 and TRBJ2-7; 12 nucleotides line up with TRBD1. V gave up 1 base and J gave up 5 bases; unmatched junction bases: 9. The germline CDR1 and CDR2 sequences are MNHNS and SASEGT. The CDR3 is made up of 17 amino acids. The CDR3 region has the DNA TGTGCCAGCAGTGAAGTTAGGGCGGGACAGGGGGCGGACGAGCAGTACTTC. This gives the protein CASSEVRAGQGADEQYF.

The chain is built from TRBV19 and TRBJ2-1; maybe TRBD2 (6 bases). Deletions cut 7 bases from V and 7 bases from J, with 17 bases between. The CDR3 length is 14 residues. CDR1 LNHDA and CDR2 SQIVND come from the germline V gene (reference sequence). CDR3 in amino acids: CASIGRGSGNEQFF. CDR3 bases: TGTGCCAGTATAGGGAGAGGGAGCGGGAATGAGCAGTTCTTC.

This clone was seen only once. The DNA of the CDR3 is TGTGCCTGGAGGCCTGGCGGGGGAATCACAGATACGCAGTATTTT. It specifies CAWRPGGGITDTQYF. The chain links TRBV30 to TRBJ2-3, with 7 bases aligning to TRBD2. The V gene end was trimmed by 3 bases and the J gene end by 2 bases; junction bases not matched to a gene: 8. The CDR3 runs to 15 residues. Germline V CDR1 and CDR2: GTSNPN, SVGIG (reference sequence). The whole variable domain, filled in from reference TRBV30 and TRBJ2-3, reads SQTIHQWPATLVQPVGSPLSLECTVEGTSNPNLYWYRQAAGRGLQLLFYSVGIGQISSEVPQNLSASRPQDRQFILSSKKLLLSDSGFYLCAWRPGGGITDTQYFGPGTRLTVL.

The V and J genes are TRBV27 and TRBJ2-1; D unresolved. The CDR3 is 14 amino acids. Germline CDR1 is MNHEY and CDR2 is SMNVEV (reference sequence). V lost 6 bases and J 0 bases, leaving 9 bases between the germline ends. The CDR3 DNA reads TGTGCCAGCAGCCTGATTAGCTCCTACAATGAGCAGTTCTTC. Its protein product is CASSLISSYNEQFF.

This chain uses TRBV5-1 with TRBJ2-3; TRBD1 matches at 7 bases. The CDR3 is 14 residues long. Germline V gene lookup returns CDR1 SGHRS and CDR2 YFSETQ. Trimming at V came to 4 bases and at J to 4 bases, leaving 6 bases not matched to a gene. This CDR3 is CASSLIGGADTQYF. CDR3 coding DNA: TGCGCCAGCAGCCTTATAGGGGGCGCAGATACGCAGTATTTT.

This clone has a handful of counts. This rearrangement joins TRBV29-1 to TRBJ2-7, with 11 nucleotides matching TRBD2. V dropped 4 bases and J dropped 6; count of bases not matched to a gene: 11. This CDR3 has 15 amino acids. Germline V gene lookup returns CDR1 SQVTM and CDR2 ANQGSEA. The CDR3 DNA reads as TGCAGCGTTGTGATAGCGGGAGGGCCTCGGGCCGAGCAGTACTTC. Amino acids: CSVVIAGGPRAEQYF.

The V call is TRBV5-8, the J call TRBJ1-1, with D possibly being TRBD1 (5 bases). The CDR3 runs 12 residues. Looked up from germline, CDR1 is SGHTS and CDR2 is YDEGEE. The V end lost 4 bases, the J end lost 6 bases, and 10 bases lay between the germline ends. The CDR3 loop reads CASSVVGPEAFF. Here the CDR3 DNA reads TGTGCCAGCAGCGTGGTGGGGCCTGAAGCTTTCTTT.